This TCR beta chain is from a study of beta chain features in type 1 diabetes. Turning to the study itself: In all, 107,917,701 sorted cells from all samples were analyzed.

The CDR3 runs 13 residues. The V end was cut by 4 bases, the J end by 4 bases, with 11 bases between. The germline V gene encodes CDR1 SGHDN and CDR2 FVKESK. Since all of the isolated RNA was reverse transcribed, expressed TCRB transcripts were what got sequenced. Roughly 3.6 million reads per sample on average were obtained from naive, central memory and regulatory T cell samples. Repertoires were generated with immunoSEQ multiplex PCR, while TCRdb's copy carries only in-frame clones and drops some. The sample has roughly 450,000 clones, more than 11% seen once; the top ten hold about 0.04%. The chain is built from TRBV14 and TRBJ2-7; D might be TRBD1 (6 bases). This TCR came from a man aged 25 to 40 in good health. The sequenced sample consisted of naive CD4+ T cells from blood. CDR3 sequence reads: CASSPGHKYEQYF. The CDR3 bases are TGTGCCAGCAGCCCGGGACACAAGTACGAGCAGTACTTC.